This TCR beta chain was found in a study of blood T cell repertoires in COVID-19. Authors' processing steps: Nucleated cell counts were estimated from reference gene primer amplification. Clones were read by immunoSEQ multiplex PCR, and TCRdb kept only the in-frame ones, dropping some. That table gives V, J and clone size, and the DNA gave D and trimming. This repertoire shows about 280,000 clones, about nine tenths found once; its top ten account for 2.2%. The clonotype originates from a woman between 50 and 59 years old who had recovered from COVID-19. Sequenced material: peripheral blood.

The CDR3 coding sequence is TGTGCCACCAGTCGTCTAGCGCCGAACTCCTACGAGCAGTACTTC. This codes for CATSRLAPNSYEQYF. The chain is built from TRBV15 and TRBJ2-7, with D possibly being TRBD2 (6 bases). Per the germline V gene, CDR1 is LNHNV and CDR2 is YYDKDF (reference sequence). The V gene lost 6 bases and the J gene lost 0 bases, with 15 bases spanning the gap. This CDR3 comprises 15 residues.